Each of the 12 T cell receptor beta chains below was sequenced from the same sample in a study of PD-L1 blockade in urothelial cancer. Assay used: immunoSEQ multiplex PCR; TCRdb lists only in-frame clones, some missing. The table has approximately 24,000 clones, approximately 86% seen once. Here the sequenced sample was PBMCs, taken around atezolizumab (anti-PD-L1) treatment. These receptors all come from a man aged 55-75 years with urothelial cancer.

The chain joins TRBV5-6 to TRBJ1-1; D unresolved. CDR1 is SGHDT and CDR2 is YYEEEE in the germline V gene. The CDR3 is made up of 14 amino acids. V lost 1 base, J lost 7 bases, and 14 bases lay in between. The CDR3 sequence is CASSLRGGSSEAFF. In nucleotides, the CDR3 is TGTGCCAGCAGCTTGAGAGGAGGGTCGAGTGAAGCTTTCTTT.

The rearrangement joins TRBV10-3 to TRBJ2-3; TRBD2 aligns across 11 bases. The CDR3 has 14 residues. V shed 6 bases, J shed 8 bases, and the junction held 7 bases outside the gene matches. Germline assignment: CDR1 ENHRY and CDR2 SYGVKD. This chain's CDR3 is CAISQTSGAGTQYF. In DNA form, the CDR3 reads TGTGCCATCAGCCAGACTAGCGGGGCCGGTACGCAGTATTTT.

The J gene is TRBJ2-1, the V gene TRBV30; 7 nucleotides agree with TRBD2. CDR3 length: 15 amino acids. Germline V gene sequence: CDR1 GTSNPN, CDR2 SVGIG (reference sequence). V shed 3 bases, J shed 9 bases, and the junction held 14 bases outside the gene matches. The CDR3 DNA reads TGTGCCTGGAGGCCCTTCGGCGGGAGATCCAGTGAGCAGTTCTTC. This encodes CAWRPFGGRSSEQFF.

This clone was detected once. The chain joins TRBV6-5 to TRBJ1-1; TRBD1 agrees at 10 bases. Losses at the gene ends were 6 bases for V and 3 bases for J; bases not matched to a gene: 4. The CDR3 runs 14 residues. CDR1 and CDR2 from the germline V gene are MNHEY and SVGAGI. In DNA, the CDR3 is TGTGCCAGCAGCGGACAGGGGGTTTACACTGAAGCTTTCTTT. Amino acids: CASSGQGVYTEAFF.

This clone was detected a few times. J is TRBJ1-1 and V is TRBV5-1, with 7 bases matching TRBD1. The CDR3 sequence is 13 residues long. The J segment lost 5 bases and the V segment lost 4 bases, leaving 5 bases of the junction unmatched. Germline CDR1 and CDR2: SGHRS and YFSETQ. In DNA form, the CDR3 reads TGCGCCAGCAGCACGACAGGGTGGACTGAAGCTTTCTTT. Protein product: CASSTTGWTEAFF.

This clone was found once. This chain links TRBV9 with TRBJ2-3; 10 positions agree with TRBD2. Trimming took 4 bases from V and 5 from J; bases not matched to a gene: 10. Per germline, CDR1 SGDLS and CDR2 YYNGEE. The CDR3 contains 16 residues. CDR3 in amino acids: CASSTRTSGVKDTQYF. The CDR3 coding sequence is TGTGCCAGCAGCACCAGGACTAGCGGAGTGAAAGATACGCAGTATTTT.

The V and J genes are TRBV30 and TRBJ2-6; D is possibly TRBD1 (6 bases). The CDR3 is 14 residues long. Germline V gene lookup returns CDR1 GTSNPN and CDR2 SVGIG (reference sequence). V lost 7 bases and J lost 0, with 10 bases in between. CDR3: CASTQGSGANVLTF. CDR3 DNA sequence: TGTGCCTCGACACAGGGCTCTGGGGCCAACGTCCTGACTTTC. The full variable domain, rest sourced from reference TRBV30 and TRBJ2-6, is SQTIHQWPATLVQPVGSPLSLECTVEGTSNPNLYWYRQAAGRGLQLLFYSVGIGQISSEVPQNLSASRPQDRQFILSSKKLLLSDSGFYLCASTQGSGANVLTFGAGSRLTVL.

The V call is TRBV30, the J call TRBJ1-2; 10 nucleotides align to TRBD1. This CDR3 has 13 residues. V was pared by 3 bases and J by 6 bases, with 4 bases of the junction left unmatched. In germline, CDR1 is GTSNPN, CDR2 SVGIG (reference sequence). The CDR3 reads CAWRGQGKHGYTF. DNA for the CDR3: TGTGCCTGGAGGGGACAGGGGAAACATGGCTACACCTTC.

The count of this clone is one. The V and J genes are TRBV5-1 and TRBJ2-7, with 8 positions matching TRBD2. The V segment lost 4 bases and the J segment 2 bases; nucleotides outside the gene matches: 5. This CDR3 has 14 amino acids. Germline loops: CDR1 SGHRS, CDR2 YFSETQ. CDR3 bases: TGCGCCAGCAGCCCGTCCGGGGGGGCCTACGAGCAGTACTTC. Translated, it gives CASSPSGGAYEQYF.

This chain joins TRBV19 and TRBJ1-2, with D tentatively TRBD1 (5 bases). CDR3 length: 13 residues. V lost 4 bases and J lost 4, with 10 bases in between. Germline-derived CDR1 and CDR2 are LNHDA and SQIVND (reference sequence). The CDR3 nucleotides read TGTGCCAGTAGTAGGAGACAGACCTATGGCTACACCTTC. Translating gives CASSRRQTYGYTF.

This clone was detected only a few times. The chain has TRBV19 and TRBJ1-5, with D uncertain. Trimming took off 9 bases at V and 1 base at J, with 7 bases between the two ends. CDR1 is LNHDA, CDR2 SQIVND, per germline (reference sequence). The CDR3 is 12 residues long. The CDR3 protein is CARAPSNQPQHF. The CDR3 DNA reads as TGTGCCAGGGCCCCCAGCAATCAGCCCCAGCATTTT.

The J gene is TRBJ2-7, the V gene TRBV11-3; a weak D match, TRBD1 (5 bases). Between the trimmed V and J ends, which lost 2 bases and 2 bases, there was a span of 16 bases. Germline V gene lookup returns CDR1 SGHNT and CDR2 YENEEA. The CDR3 is 16 amino acids. The CDR3 spells CASSLFYMGRAYEQYF. DNA for the CDR3: TGTGCCAGCAGCTTATTTTATATGGGCAGGGCCTACGAGCAGTACTTC.